This entry features one T cell receptor beta chain sequence. Libraries were prepared by immunoSEQ multiplex PCR; TCRdb keeps only in-frame clonotypes and omits some of them. Here the sample spans tens of thousands of clones, around nine tenths being singletons. The data originate from a study of OX40 agonist ivuxolimab in advanced cancers. Overall study: At 82.7% male, the cohort had a mean age of 60 years, ranging from about 20 to 79.

V gave up 2 bases and J gave up 8 bases, with 18 bases separating them. This CDR3 region has 15 residues. Germline loops: CDR1 LNHDA, CDR2 SQIVND (reference sequence). The receptor comes from an adult with an advanced solid tumor such as melanoma, head and neck, liver or kidney cancer. The chain recombines TRBV19 with TRBJ1-2, with D tentatively TRBD1 (5 bases). Sequenced here: CD4+ or CD8+ T cells sorted from blood, sampled in a trial of the OX40 agonist ivuxolimab. In nucleotides, the CDR3 is TGTGCCAGTAGTATACCAACCTCCAGGTACAGGGGCTACACCTTC. It codes for CASSIPTSRYRGYTF.